The entry that follows covers one TCR beta chain sequence. Profiling relied on immunoSEQ multiplex PCR, and the TCRdb table lists in-frame clones only, not all of them. Here the sample spans 35,000 to 45,000 clones, around 87% being singletons. The data were obtained in a study of T cells in localized non-small cell lung cancer. The clonotype comes from a woman aged 18-55 years with stage III lung adenocarcinoma. The specimen was peripheral blood, collected before any cancer treatment.

The CDR3 DNA sequence: TGTGCCAGCAGGACAAACAGGGGAGGGTACCAAGAGACCCAGTACTTC. It is translated as CASRTNRGGYQETQYF. The gene calls are TRBV28 and TRBJ2-5; either TRBD1 or TRBD2 may supply D (7 bases each). CDR3 length: 16 residues. Germline V lookup: CDR1 MDHEN, CDR2 SYDVKM. Trimming cost V 6 bases and J 0 bases, with 17 bases left between them.